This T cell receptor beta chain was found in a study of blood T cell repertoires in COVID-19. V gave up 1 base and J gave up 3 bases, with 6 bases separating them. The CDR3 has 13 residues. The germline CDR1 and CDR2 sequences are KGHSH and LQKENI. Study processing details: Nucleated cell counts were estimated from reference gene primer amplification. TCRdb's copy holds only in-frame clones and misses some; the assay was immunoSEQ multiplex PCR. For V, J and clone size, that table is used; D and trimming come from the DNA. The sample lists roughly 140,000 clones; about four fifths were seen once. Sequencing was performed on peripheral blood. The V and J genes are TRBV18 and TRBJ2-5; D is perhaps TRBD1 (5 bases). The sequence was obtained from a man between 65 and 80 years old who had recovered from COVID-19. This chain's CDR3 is CASSPRQKETQYF. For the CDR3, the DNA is TGTGCCAGCTCACCACGACAGAAAGAGACCCAGTACTTC.